The rows below give T cell receptor beta chains drawn from one sample of a study of beta chain features in type 1 diabetes. Only in-frame clones appear in the TCRdb table, and some are missing; sequencing was by immunoSEQ multiplex PCR. The sample holds 500,000 to 850,000 clones, about 14% seen once. Sequencing input: naive CD4+ T cells from blood. Receptors were obtained from a man younger than 30 with type 1 diabetes. CDR3s leave out the opening cysteine and the closing phenylalanine or tryptophan. The order of the fields is J gene, V gene, CDR3 protein.

TRBJ1-1,TRBV30,AWTAGTGKNTEAF
TRBJ2-2,TRBV18,ASSPDRGNTGELF
TRBJ2-1,TRBV4-2,ASSGRASGGNEQF
TRBJ2-5,TRBV30,AWGRRGITTETQY
TRBJ1-2,TRBV7-2,ASSLASGGAGGYT
TRBJ2-7,TRBV29-1,SVGQSAYEQY
TRBJ2-1,TRBV5-1,ASSSGYPYNEQF
TRBJ2-7,TRBV9,ASSVALDTSYEQY
TRBJ2-1,TRBV4-1,ASSLDGTSQSTRKQF
TRBJ2-3,TRBV25-1,ASGQFTDTQY
TRBJ2-7,TRBV15,ATSRDTGPYEQY
TRBJ2-3,TRBV7-6,ASSSGLGDTQY
TRBJ1-2,TRBV30,AWGRVNGYT
TRBJ1-2,TRBV9,ASSVFGRGRDYGYT
TRBJ1-1,TRBV19,ASRAGITNTEAF
TRBJ1-2,TRBV25-1,ASSDYRGGYGYT
TRBJ2-1,TRBV5-1,ASSLRRSYNEQF
TRBJ1-5,TRBV5-4,ASSLAPGESNQPQH
TRBJ1-4,TRBV5-1,ASKPTGTNEKLF
TRBJ1-5,TRBV23-1,ASSLALGNNQPQH
TRBJ1-5,TRBV29-1,STGQGKDQPLH
TRBJ2-7,TRBV10-2,ASSEAGGSISSEQY
TRBJ1-4,TRBV28,ASSFPRRANEKLF
TRBJ1-2,TRBV9,ASSADRDRGDYGYT
TRBJ2-1,TRBV11-2,ASSLINTRATGNEQF
TRBJ2-7,TRBV10-3,AIRRGTGDYEQY
TRBJ1-1,TRBV10-3,AISAPPGGVNTEAF
TRBJ2-7,TRBV11-2,ASSDRNRGRGEQY
TRBJ2-2,TRBV4-1,ASSQEPGTSGRRAGELF
TRBJ1-4,TRBV30,AWNKRQRNEKLF
TRBJ1-1,TRBV7-2,ASSSQGPNTEAF
TRBJ2-2,TRBV5-1,ASSAGTGTGELF
TRBJ1-1,TRBV6-5,ASSRARRNTEAF
TRBJ2-3,TRBV7-9,ASSLVERTDTQY
TRBJ1-2,TRBV28,ASSLTAVGGYT
TRBJ2-7,TRBV5-1,ASSSGTESSYSYEQY
TRBJ2-5,TRBV7-2,ASSLFSSGMGETQY
TRBJ1-2,TRBV30,AWRSGQGSYGYT
TRBJ2-1,TRBV10-3,AIRWTSAHEQF
TRBJ1-2,TRBV14,ASSPRTGNGYT
TRBJ1-2,TRBV21-1,ASSKIRDGGYT